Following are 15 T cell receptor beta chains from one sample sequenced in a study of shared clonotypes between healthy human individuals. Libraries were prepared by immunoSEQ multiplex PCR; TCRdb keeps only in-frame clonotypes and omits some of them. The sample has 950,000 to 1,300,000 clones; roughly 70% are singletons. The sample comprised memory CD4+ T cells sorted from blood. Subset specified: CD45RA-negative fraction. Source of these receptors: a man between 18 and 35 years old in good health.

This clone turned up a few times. The CDR3 loop is CASSSIQGKGYTF. DNA of the CDR3: TGTGCCAGCAGTTCAATACAGGGGAAGGGCTACACCTTC. The J gene is TRBJ1-2, the V gene TRBV6-5; 7 bases map to TRBD1. CDR3 length: 13 residues. V dropped 4 bases and J dropped 8; count of bases not matched to a gene: 7. CDR1 MNHEY and CDR2 SVGAGI come from the germline V gene.

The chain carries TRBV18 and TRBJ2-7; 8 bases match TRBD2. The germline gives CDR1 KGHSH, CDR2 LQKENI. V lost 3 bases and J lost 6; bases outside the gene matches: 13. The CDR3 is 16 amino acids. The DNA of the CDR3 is TGTGCCAGCTCACCGTACGAACCGGGACTAGAAGGCGAGCAGTACTTC. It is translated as CASSPYEPGLEGEQYF.

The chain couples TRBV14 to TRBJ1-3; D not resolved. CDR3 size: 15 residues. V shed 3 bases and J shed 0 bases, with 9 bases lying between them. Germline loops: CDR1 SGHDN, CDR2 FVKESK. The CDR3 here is CASSQQQISGNTIYF. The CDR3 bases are TGTGCCAGCAGCCAGCAACAGATCTCTGGAAACACCATATATTTT.

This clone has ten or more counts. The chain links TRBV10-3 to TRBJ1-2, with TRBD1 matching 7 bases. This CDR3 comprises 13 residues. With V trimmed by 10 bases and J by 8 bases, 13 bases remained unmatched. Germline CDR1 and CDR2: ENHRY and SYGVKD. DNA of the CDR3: TGTGCCACAGATGAAACAGGGGTTTCCGGCTACACCTTC. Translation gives CATDETGVSGYTF.

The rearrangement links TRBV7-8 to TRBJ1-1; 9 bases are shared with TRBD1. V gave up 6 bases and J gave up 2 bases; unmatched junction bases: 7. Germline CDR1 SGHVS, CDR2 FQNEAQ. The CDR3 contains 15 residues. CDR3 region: CASRRGTGLNTEAFF. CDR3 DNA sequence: TGTGCCAGCAGACGGGGGACAGGGCTAAACACTGAAGCTTTCTTT.

CDR3 residues: CASSLESGGDTQYF. The CDR3 DNA is TGCGCCAGCAGCTTGGAATCCGGGGGAGATACGCAGTATTTT. The chain links TRBV5-1 to TRBJ2-3; TRBD2 is a possible D gene (6 bases). Trimming cost V 0 bases and J 5 bases, with 10 bases left between them. Germline assignment: CDR1 SGHRS and CDR2 YFSETQ. The CDR3 consists of 14 residues.

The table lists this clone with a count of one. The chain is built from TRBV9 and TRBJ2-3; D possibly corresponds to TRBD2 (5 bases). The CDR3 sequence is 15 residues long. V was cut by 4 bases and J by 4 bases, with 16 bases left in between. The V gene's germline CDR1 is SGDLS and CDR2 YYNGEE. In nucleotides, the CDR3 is TGTGCCAGCAGCCAGATGGGGTTGGGAGCAGATACGCAGTATTTT. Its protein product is CASSQMGLGADTQYF.

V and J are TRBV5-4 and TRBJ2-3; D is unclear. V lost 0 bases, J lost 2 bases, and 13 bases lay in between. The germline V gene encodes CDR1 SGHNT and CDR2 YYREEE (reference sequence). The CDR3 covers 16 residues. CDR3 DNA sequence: TGTGCCAGCAGCTTGGTACAGAGTCTCCCCACAGATACGCAGTATTTT. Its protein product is CASSLVQSLPTDTQYF.

CDR3 amino acids: CASSLYWQLQETQYF. Written as DNA, the CDR3 is TGTGCCAGCAGTTTATACTGGCAGCTCCAAGAGACCCAGTACTTC. V is TRBV27 and J is TRBJ2-5, with D unresolved. This CDR3 has 15 residues. Germline V gene sequence: CDR1 MNHEY, CDR2 SMNVEV (reference sequence). Trimming pared 1 base from V and 1 base from J, leaving 10 bases between.

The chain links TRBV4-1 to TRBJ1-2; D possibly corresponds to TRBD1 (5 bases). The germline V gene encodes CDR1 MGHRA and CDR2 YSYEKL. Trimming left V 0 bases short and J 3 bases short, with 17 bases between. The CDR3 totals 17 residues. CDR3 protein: CASSQDGAPWADYGYTF. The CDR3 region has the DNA TGCGCCAGCAGCCAAGATGGGGCCCCGTGGGCAGACTATGGCTACACCTTC.

As DNA, the CDR3 is TGTGCCTGGAGTGTAAAGAGGGGGATGAGGGAACTAGCGGGAGTGAGATACGAGCAGTACTTC. This translates into CAWSVKRGMRELAGVRYEQYF. V and J are TRBV30 and TRBJ2-7, with 11 positions matching TRBD2. This CDR3 comprises 21 residues. CDR1 is GTSNPN, CDR2 SVGIG, per germline (reference sequence). J gave up 4 bases and V 0 bases, and 23 bases lay outside the gene matches.

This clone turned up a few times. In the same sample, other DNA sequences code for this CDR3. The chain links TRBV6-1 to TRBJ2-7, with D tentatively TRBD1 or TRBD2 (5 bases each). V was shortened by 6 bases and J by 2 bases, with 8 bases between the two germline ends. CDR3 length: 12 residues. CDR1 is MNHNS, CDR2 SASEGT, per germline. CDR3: CASSVGAYEQYF. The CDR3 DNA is TGTGCCAGCAGCGTGGGGGCCTACGAGCAGTACTTC.

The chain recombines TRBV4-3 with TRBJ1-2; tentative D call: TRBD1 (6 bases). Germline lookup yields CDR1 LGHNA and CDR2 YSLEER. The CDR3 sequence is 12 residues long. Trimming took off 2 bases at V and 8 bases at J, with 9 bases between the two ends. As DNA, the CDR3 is TGCGCCAGCAGCCAAAGGGGACAAGGCTACACCTTC. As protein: CASSQRGQGYTF.

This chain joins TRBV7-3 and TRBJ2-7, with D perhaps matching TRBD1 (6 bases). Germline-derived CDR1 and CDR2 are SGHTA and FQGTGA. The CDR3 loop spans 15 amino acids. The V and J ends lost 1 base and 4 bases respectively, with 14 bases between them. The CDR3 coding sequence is TGTGCCAGCAGCTTAAGGGGCTCAGGGGTGTACGAGCAGTACTTC. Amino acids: CASSLRGSGVYEQYF. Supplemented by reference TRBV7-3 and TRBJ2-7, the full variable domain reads GAGVSQTPSNKVTEKGKYVELRCDPISGHTALYWYRQSLGQGPEFLIYFQGTGAADDSGLPNDRFFAVRPEGSVSTLKIQRTERGDSAVYLCASSLRGSGVYEQYFGPGTRLTVT.

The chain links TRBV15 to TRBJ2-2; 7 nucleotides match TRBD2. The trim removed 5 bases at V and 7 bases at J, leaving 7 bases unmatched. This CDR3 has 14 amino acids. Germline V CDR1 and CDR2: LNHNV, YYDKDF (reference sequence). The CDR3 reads CATSWRGGVGELFF. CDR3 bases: TGTGCCACCAGCTGGAGGGGAGGGGTCGGGGAGCTGTTTTTT.